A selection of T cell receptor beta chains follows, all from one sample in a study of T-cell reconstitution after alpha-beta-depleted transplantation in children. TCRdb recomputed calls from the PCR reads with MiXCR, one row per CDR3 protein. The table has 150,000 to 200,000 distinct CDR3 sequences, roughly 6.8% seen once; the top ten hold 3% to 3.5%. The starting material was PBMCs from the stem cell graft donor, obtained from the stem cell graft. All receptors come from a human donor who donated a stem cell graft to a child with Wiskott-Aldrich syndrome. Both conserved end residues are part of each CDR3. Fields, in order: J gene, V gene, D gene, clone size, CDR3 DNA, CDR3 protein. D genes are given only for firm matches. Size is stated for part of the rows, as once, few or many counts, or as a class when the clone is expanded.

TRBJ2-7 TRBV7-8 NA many TGTGCCAGCCTGGGGACCGGCAGCTCCTACGAGCAGTACTTC CASLGTGSSYEQYF
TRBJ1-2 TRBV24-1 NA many TGTGCCACCAGTGATTTGACCAGCTATGGCTACACCTTC CATSDLTSYGYTF
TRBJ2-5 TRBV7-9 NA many TGTGCCAGCAGCACCCCCCACAGGGGTAGCGGGGAGGGGACCCAGTACTTC CASSTPHRGSGEGTQYF
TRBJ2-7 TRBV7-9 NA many TGTGCCAGCAGCTTAGTCCGGGCCAGGGGGGACTACGAGCAGTACTTC CASSLVRARGDYEQYF
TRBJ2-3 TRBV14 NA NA TGTGCCAGCAGCTCCGAAGCCTCCCTGGCAGGGAGCACAGATACGCAGTATTTT CASSSEASLAGSTDTQYF
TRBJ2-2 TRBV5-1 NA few TGCGCCAGCAGCTTTGCGCAGCTAGGCACCGGGGAGCTGTTTTTT CASSFAQLGTGELFF
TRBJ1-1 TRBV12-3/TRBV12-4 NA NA TGTGCCAGCAGTTTGCCGGGGAACACTGAAGCTTTCTTT CASSLPGNTEAFF
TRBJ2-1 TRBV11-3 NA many TGTGCCAGCAGCTTGGAGTGGAATGAGCAGTTCTTC CASSLEWNEQFF
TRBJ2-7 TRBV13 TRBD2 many TGTGCCAGCAGCTCAAAATCGGGACTAGCCCCCTACGAGCAGTACTTC CASSSKSGLAPYEQYF
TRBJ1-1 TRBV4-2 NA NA TGTGCCATCAGCCCCGGGCACCTCTGCTCTGAAGCTTTCTTT CAISPGHLCSEAFF
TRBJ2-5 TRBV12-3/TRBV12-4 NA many TGTGCCAGCAGTCCTCTTACAGGGTGGGAGACCCAGTACTTC CASSPLTGWETQYF
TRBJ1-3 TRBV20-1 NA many TGCAGTGCTACTGGGGGTGGAAACACCATATATTTT CSATGGGNTIYF
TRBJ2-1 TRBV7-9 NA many TGTGCCAGCACCTTTTATGGCAATGAGCAGTTCTTC CASTFYGNEQFF
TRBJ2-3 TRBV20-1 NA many TGCAGTCCTCCCGTGAGCACAGATACGCAGTATTTT CSPPVSTDTQYF
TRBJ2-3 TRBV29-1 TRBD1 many TGCAGCTCAGAAGGACAGGAAACTAGCACAGATACGCAGTATTTT CSSEGQETSTDTQYF
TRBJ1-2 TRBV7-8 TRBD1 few TGTGCCAGCAGCTCCATATACAGGGGTTTAAAGCCTAACTATGGCTACACCTTC CASSSIYRGLKPNYGYTF
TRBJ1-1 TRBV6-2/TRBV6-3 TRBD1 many TGTGCCAGCAATCTCCAGGGGGAGAGCACTGAAGCTTTCTTT CASNLQGESTEAFF
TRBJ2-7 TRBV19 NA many TGTGCCAGTAGTATAAGAGGGACCTACGAGCAGTACTTC CASSIRGTYEQYF
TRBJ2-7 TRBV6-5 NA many TGTGCCAGCAGTTATTCTCCGGGACCGAACTACGAGCAGTACTTC CASSYSPGPNYEQYF
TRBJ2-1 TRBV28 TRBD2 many TGTGCCAGCAGTTTAATCGGGGGGGGCGAGTACAATGAGCAGTTCTTC CASSLIGGGEYNEQFF
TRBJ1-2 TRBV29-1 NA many TGCAGCGTGCTAACGTTTGGGACGGGACCTCGTCTTGGCTACACCTTC CSVLTFGTGPRLGYTF
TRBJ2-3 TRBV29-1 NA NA TGCAGCGTTGAAGTGGGCGACACAGATACGCAGTATTTT CSVEVGDTDTQYF
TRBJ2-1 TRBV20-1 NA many TGCAGTGCCGCCGAAGGTGTGCTTTCCTACAATGAGCAGTTCTTC CSAAEGVLSYNEQFF
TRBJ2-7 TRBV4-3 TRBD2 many TGCGCCAGCAGCCACCGCCCGGGACTAGGGTACGAGCAGTACTTC CASSHRPGLGYEQYF
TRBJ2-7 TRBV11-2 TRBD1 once TGTGCCAGCAGCTCCCGGGGACAGGGAGCCTACGAGCAGTACTTC CASSSRGQGAYEQYF
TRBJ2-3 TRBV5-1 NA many TGCGCCAGCAGCTTGGATCCGCTCTTGGGCACAGATACGCAGTATTTT CASSLDPLLGTDTQYF
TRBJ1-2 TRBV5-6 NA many TGTGCCAGCAGCTTACGGAGGGGGACCTATGGCTACACCTTC CASSLRRGTYGYTF
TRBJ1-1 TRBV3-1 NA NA TGTGCCTCCACCCAAGCCCATTTAAACACTGAAGCTTTCTTT CASTQAHLNTEAFF
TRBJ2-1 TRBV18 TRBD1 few TGTGCCAGCTCACCACCGGTAACGAGGACAGGGACTTTAAGCTCCTACAATGAGCAGTTCTTC CASSPPVTRTGTLSSYNEQFF
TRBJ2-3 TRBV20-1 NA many TGCAGTGCTAGTCCTGGGGGGACAGATACGCAGTATTTT CSASPGGTDTQYF
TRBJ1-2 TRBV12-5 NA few TGTGCTACCCAGGGAGGACCGATGCCCCTTGGCTACACCTTC CATQGGPMPLGYTF
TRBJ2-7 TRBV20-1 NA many TGCAGTGCTAGAGCGGCCCTGACCTACGAGCAGTACTTC CSARAALTYEQYF
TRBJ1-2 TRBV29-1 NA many TGCAGCGTTGCCCCAGTGAACTATGGCTACACCTTC CSVAPVNYGYTF
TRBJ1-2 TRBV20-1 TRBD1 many TGCAGTGCTAGAGTGAATCTTGGCAGGGGGAGCGGCTACACCTTC CSARVNLGRGSGYTF
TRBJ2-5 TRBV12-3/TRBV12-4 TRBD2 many TGTGCCAGCAGTTTTCGACTAGCGGAGAGAGAGACCCAGTACTTC CASSFRLAERETQYF
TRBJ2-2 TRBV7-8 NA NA TGTGCCAGCAGCTTAGGGGCAGGGTTCGCGGTAGGGCTGTTTTTT CASSLGAGFAVGLFF
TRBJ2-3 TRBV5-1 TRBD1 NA TGCGCCAGCAGCCAGACAGGGACAGATACGCAGTATTTT CASSQTGTDTQYF
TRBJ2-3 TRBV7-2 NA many TGTGCCAGCAGCTTAGTTCTGGGAGATACGCAGTATTTT CASSLVLGDTQYF
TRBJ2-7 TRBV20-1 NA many TGCAGTGCTCCCGATGAGTACGAGCAGTACTTC CSAPDEYEQYF
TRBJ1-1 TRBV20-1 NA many TGCAGTGCGGCTCAAAGGGCTAGGATGGGCACTGAAGCTTTCTTT CSAAQRARMGTEAFF
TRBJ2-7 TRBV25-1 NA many TGTGCCAGCAGTGATCAGGGTCTATCCTCCTACGAGCAGTACTTC CASSDQGLSSYEQYF